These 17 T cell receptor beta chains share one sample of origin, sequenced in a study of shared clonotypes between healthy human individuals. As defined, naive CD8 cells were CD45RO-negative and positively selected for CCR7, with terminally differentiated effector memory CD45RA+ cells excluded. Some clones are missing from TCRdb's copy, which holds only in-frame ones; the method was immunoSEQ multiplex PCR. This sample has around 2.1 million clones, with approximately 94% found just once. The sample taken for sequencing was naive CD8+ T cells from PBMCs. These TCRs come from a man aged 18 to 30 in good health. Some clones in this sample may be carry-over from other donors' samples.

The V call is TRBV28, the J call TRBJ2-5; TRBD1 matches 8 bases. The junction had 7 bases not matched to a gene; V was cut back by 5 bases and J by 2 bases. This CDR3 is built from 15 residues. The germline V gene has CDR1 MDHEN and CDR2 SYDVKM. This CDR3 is CASSTPGGRQETQYF. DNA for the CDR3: TGTGCCAGCAGTACCCCAGGGGGCCGACAAGAGACCCAGTACTTC.

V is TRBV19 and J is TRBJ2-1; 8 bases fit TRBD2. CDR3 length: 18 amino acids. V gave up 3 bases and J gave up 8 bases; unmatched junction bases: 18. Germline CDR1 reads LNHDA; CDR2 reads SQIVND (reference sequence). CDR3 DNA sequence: TGTGCCAGTAGTATTGGATCCGGTGGGCGGGAGGTCGGCTATGAGCAGTTCTTC. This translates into CASSIGSGGREVGYEQFF.

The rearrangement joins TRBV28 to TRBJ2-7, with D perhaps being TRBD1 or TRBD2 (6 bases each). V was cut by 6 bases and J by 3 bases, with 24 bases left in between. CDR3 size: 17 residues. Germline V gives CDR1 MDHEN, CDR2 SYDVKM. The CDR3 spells CASRPFTGASHLYEQYF. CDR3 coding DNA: TGTGCCAGCAGGCCTTTTACGGGGGCAAGTCACCTCTACGAGCAGTACTTC.

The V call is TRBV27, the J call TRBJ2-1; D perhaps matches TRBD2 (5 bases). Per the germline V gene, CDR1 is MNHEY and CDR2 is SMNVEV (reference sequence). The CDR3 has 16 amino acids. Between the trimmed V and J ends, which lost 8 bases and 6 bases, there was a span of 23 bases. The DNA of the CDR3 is TGTGCCAGCTCCCAACGCGGGCCGAGCCCTGGCAATGAGCAGTTCTTC. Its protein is CASSQRGPSPGNEQFF.

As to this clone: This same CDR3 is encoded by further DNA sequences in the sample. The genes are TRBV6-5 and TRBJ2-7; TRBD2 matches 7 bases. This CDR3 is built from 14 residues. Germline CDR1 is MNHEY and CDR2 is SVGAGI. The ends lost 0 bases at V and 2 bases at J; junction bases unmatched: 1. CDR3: CASSYSAGAYEQYF. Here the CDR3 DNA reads TGTGCCAGCAGTTACTCTGCGGGGGCCTACGAGCAGTACTTC.

Here the CDR3 DNA reads TGTGCCAGTAGTATAGGACAGGGACCCTACAATGAGCAGTTCTTC. Translating gives CASSIGQGPYNEQFF. The genes are TRBV19 and TRBJ2-1, with 7 bases identical to TRBD1. CDR1 LNHDA and CDR2 SQIVND come from the germline V gene (reference sequence). CDR3 length equals 15 residues. J was trimmed by 2 bases and V by 1 base; bases with no gene match: 2. Drawing the rest from reference TRBV19 and TRBJ2-1, the complete variable domain is DGGITQSPKYLFRKEGQNVTLSCEQNLNHDAMYWYRQDPGQGLRLIYYSQIVNDFQKGDIAEGYSVSREKKESFPLTVTSAQKNPTAFYLCASSIGQGPYNEQFFGPGTRLTVL.

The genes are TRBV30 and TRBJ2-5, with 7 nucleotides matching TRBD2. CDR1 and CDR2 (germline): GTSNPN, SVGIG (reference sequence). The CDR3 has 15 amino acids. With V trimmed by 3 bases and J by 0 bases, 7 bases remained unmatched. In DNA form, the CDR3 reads TGTGCCTGGAGCTTTTTTACTAGCGACCAAGAGACCCAGTACTTC. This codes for CAWSFFTSDQETQYF.

The CDR3 is CSVVASGRNEQYF. CDR3 coding DNA: TGCAGCGTTGTGGCTAGCGGGAGAAACGAGCAGTACTTC. This chain uses TRBV29-1 with TRBJ2-7; 10 nucleotides match TRBD2. The V gene's germline CDR1 is SQVTM and CDR2 ANQGSEA. The CDR3 length is 13 residues. J gave up 5 bases and V 4 bases, and 5 bases lay outside the gene matches.

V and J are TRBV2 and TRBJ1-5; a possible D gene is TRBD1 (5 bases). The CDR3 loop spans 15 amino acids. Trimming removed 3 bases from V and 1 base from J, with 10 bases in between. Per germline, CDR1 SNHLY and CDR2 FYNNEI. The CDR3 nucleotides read TGTGCCAGCAGTGAGGGCAGGGCGAGCAATCAGCCCCAGCATTTT. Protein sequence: CASSEGRASNQPQHF.

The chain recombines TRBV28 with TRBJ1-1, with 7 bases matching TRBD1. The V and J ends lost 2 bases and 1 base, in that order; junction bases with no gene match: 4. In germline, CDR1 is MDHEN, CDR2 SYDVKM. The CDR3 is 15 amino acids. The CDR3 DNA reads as TGTGCCAGCAGTTTAATAAAGGGGGCGAACACTGAAGCTTTCTTT. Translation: CASSLIKGANTEAFF.

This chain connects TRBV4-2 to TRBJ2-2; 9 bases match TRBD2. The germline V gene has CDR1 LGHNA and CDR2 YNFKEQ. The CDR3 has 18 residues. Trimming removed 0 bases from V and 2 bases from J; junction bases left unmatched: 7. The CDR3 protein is CASSQEGWLAGNTGELFF. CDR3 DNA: TGTGCCAGCAGCCAAGAAGGGTGGCTAGCGGGAAACACCGGGGAGCTGTTTTTT.

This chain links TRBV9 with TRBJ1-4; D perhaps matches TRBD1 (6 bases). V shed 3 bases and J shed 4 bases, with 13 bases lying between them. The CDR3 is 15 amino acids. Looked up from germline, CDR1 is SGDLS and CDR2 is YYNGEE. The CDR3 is CASSALGGINEKLFF. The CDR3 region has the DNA TGTGCCAGCAGCGCCCTAGGGGGGATTAATGAAAAACTGTTTTTT.

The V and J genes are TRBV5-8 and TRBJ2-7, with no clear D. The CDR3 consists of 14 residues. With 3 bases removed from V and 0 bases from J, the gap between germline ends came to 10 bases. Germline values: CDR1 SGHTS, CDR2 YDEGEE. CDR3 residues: CASSSKHNSYEQYF. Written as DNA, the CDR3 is TGTGCCAGCAGCTCGAAACATAACTCCTACGAGCAGTACTTC.

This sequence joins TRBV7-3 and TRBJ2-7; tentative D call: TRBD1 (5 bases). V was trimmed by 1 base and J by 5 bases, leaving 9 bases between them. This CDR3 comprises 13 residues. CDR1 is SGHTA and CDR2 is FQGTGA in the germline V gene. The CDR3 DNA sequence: TGTGCCAGCAGCTTAAGTCCAGGGAACGAGCAGTACTTC. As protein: CASSLSPGNEQYF.

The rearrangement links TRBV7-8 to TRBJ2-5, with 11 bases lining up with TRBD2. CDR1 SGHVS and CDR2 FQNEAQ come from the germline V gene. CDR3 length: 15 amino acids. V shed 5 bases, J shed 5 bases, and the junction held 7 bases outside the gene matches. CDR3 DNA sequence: TGTGCCAGCAGCCCCGGACTAGCGGGTTGGGAGACCCAGTACTTC. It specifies CASSPGLAGWETQYF.

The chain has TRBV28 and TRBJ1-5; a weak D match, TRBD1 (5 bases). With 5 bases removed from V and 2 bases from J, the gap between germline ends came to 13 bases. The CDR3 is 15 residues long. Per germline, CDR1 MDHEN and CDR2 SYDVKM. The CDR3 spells CASSVPGAGNQPQHF. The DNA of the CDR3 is TGTGCCAGCAGTGTGCCTGGGGCTGGCAATCAGCCCCAGCATTTT.

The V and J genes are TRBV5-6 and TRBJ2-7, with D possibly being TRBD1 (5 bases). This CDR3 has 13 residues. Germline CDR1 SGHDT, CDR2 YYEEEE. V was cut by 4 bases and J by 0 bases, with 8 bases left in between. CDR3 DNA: TGTGCCAGCAGCCAGGGATCCTCCTACGAGCAGTACTTC. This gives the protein CASSQGSSYEQYF.